This paragraph covers one T cell receptor beta chain sequence. The sample belongs to a study of T cells in Graves' hyperthyroidism and ophthalmopathy. Using RNA transcripts as the source, TCR beta CDR3 regions were amplified. During a first-round RT-PCR of the TCR CDR3, the HTBI primer set was used. TCRdb processed the multiplex PCR reads anew with MiXCR; each CDR3 protein has one entry. The sample holds 750,000 to 900,000 distinct CDR3 sequences, 38% seen once. Diagnosis of hyperthyroidism was new in patients aged 18 to 65, and its duration was under 2 months. Per the germline V gene, CDR1 is SQVTM and CDR2 is ANQGSEA. CDR3 size: 13 residues. J was trimmed by 4 bases and V by 6 bases; bases with no gene match: 8.

This chain links TRBV29-1 with TRBJ2-7; the match to TRBD1 covers 8 bases. This clonotype originated in a man between 18 and 29 years old with Graves' hyperthyroidism. Sequenced input: blood. DNA for the CDR3: TGCAGCGTAGAGCCGACAGGGGAATACGAGCAGTACTTC. It translates to CSVEPTGEYEQYF.